Included here is one T cell receptor (beta chain) sequence, with context. TCRdb processed the RACE reads anew with MiXCR; each CDR3 protein has one entry. The top ten clones hold 2.6% of a sample with 300,000 to 450,000 distinct CDR3 sequences, approximately 5% of them seen once. This record comes from a study of human T cells and chemical hapten exposure. The germline V gene has CDR1 MDHEN and CDR2 SYDVKM. Deletions cut 10 bases from V and 2 bases from J, with 11 bases between. This CDR3 is 12 amino acids long. Time point described: pre-sensitization, week 0. The sample's treatment: therapeutic diphenylcyclopropenone sensitization with weekly scalp DPC.

Sample: whole blood, taken in connection with sensitization to the hapten diphenylcyclopropenone (DPC). The chain is built from TRBV28 and TRBJ2-5; D ambiguous. The TCR sequence derives from a woman between 45 and 60 years old with alopecia areata. Some clones in this sample may be carry-over from other donors' samples. The DNA of the CDR3 is TGTGCCACCATGCGTGCTCAAGAGACCCAGTACTTC. It is translated as CATMRAQETQYF.